The 20 T cell receptor beta chains reported below all come from one sample, sequenced in a study of CD8 T cells in Susac syndrome. Reverse transcription used about 0.45 to 1 ug RNA and random hexamers. Each CDR3 protein is one row after TCRdb ran MiXCR on the immunoSEQ multiplex PCR reads. The sample includes under 200,000 distinct CDR3 sequences, 94% seen only once; the top ten take around 0.11%. Sequencing was performed on CD4+ T cells from PBMCs. The origin of the receptors is a human donor with Susac syndrome.

This clonotype was seen a single time. The rearrangement links TRBV24-1 to TRBJ1-5; no firm D call. Germline CDR1 and CDR2: KGHDR and SFDVKD. Deletions cut 5 bases from V and 5 bases from J, with 18 bases between. This CDR3 region has 16 residues. The CDR3 spells CATSGPVRLDHQPQHF. The CDR3 bases are TGTGCCACCAGTGGCCCCGTGAGGCTCGACCATCAGCCCCAGCATTTT.

The chain joins TRBV5-6 to TRBJ1-2; no reliable D call. Germline values: CDR1 SGHDT, CDR2 YYEEEE. This CDR3 comprises 15 residues. V lost 4 bases, J lost 8 bases, and 21 bases lay in between. CDR3 nucleotide sequence: TGTGCCAGCAGCCCACTTCCGGCCCAGGAGAGCGGCTACACCTTC. Its protein is CASSPLPAQESGYTF.

CDR3 loop: CASSTDGYSGANVLTF. The CDR3 DNA is TGTGCCAGCAGCACGGACGGGTACTCTGGGGCCAACGTCCTGACTTTC. The V and J genes are TRBV9 and TRBJ2-6; D call uncertain. CDR3 length equals 16 residues. V was pared by 4 bases and J by 0 bases, with 11 bases between. Per the germline V gene, CDR1 is SGDLS and CDR2 is YYNGEE.

This rearrangement joins TRBV29-1 to TRBJ2-1; 10 bases agree with TRBD1. The CDR3 has 14 residues. CDR1 SQVTM and CDR2 ANQGSEA come from the germline V gene. The junction had 9 bases not matched to a gene; V was cut back by 4 bases and J by 9 bases. CDR3 in DNA: TGCAGCGTTGTTGGTGGGACAGGGGCCGGTGAGCAGTTCTTC. It is translated as CSVVGGTGAGEQFF.

DNA of the CDR3: TGTGCCACCAGCAGAGATCCCCAGGGGACAGGGTACGAGCAGTACTTC. This codes for CATSRDPQGTGYEQYF. The chain recombines TRBV15 with TRBJ2-7; 9 positions match TRBD1. Germline V gene sequence: CDR1 LNHNV, CDR2 YYDKDF (reference sequence). The V gene end was trimmed by 0 bases and the J gene end by 4 bases; junction bases not matched to a gene: 7. The CDR3 spans 16 residues.

The chain uses TRBV29-1 and TRBJ2-1; D not resolved. Germline V lookup: CDR1 SQVTM, CDR2 ANQGSEA. V was clipped by 4 bases and J by 8 bases, with 15 bases between them. The CDR3 runs to 13 residues. The CDR3 bases are TGCAGCGTTGGTTCAACCGGGCCCTATGAGCAGTTCTTC. This gives the protein CSVGSTGPYEQFF.

This sequence joins TRBV9 and TRBJ2-3; TRBD2 agrees at 15 bases. The V segment lost 3 bases and the J segment 4 bases; nucleotides outside the gene matches: 0. This CDR3 has 15 residues. Germline lookup yields CDR1 SGDLS and CDR2 YYNGEE. The CDR3 protein is CASSGTSGGADTQYF. The CDR3, as DNA: TGTGCCAGCAGCGGGACTAGCGGGGGGGCAGATACGCAGTATTTT.

This sequence joins TRBV30 and TRBJ1-6; 7 bases match TRBD1. The J segment lost 4 bases and the V segment lost 7 bases, leaving 4 bases of the junction unmatched. Germline loops: CDR1 GTSNPN, CDR2 SVGIG (reference sequence). This CDR3 has 13 amino acids. Written as DNA, the CDR3 is TGTGCCTACAGGGGCGAGTATAATTCACCCCTCCACTTT. The encoded protein is CAYRGEYNSPLHF.

This clonotype was detected once. The J gene is TRBJ2-1, the V gene TRBV3-1; D not resolved. Germline values: CDR1 LGHDT, CDR2 YNNKEL (reference sequence). The CDR3 sequence is 14 residues long. V was pared by 0 bases and J by 4 bases, with 7 bases between. The CDR3 DNA follows: TGTGCCAGCAGCCAAGAGTTCGGTTACAATGAGCAGTTCTTC. Protein product: CASSQEFGYNEQFF.

The rearrangement uses TRBV20-1 and TRBJ2-5; a possible D gene is TRBD2 (6 bases). This CDR3 comprises 14 residues. In germline, CDR1 is DFQATT, CDR2 SNEGSKA (reference sequence). Trimming took off 2 bases at V and 4 bases at J, with 14 bases between the two ends. DNA for the CDR3: TGCAGTGCTAGAAAAGGGCCGGGAGTAGAGACCCAGTACTTC. It yields the protein CSARKGPGVETQYF.

The chain is built from TRBV12-3 or TRBV12-4 and TRBJ2-2, with D possibly being TRBD1 (5 bases). Trimming removed 3 bases from V and 9 bases from J, with 8 bases in between. The CDR3 spans 12 residues. CDR3 sequence (DNA): TGTGCCAGCAGTTTGACAGTCCGGGAGCTGTTTTTT. Translated: CASSLTVRELFF.

The chain employs TRBV20-1 and TRBJ1-1; D unresolved. Deletions cut 0 bases from V and 4 bases from J, with 6 bases between. This CDR3 has 12 residues. CDR1 is DFQATT, CDR2 SNEGSKA, per germline (reference sequence). The CDR3 sequence is CSARDQSTEAFF. DNA of the CDR3: TGCAGTGCTAGAGATCAAAGCACTGAAGCTTTCTTT.

V is TRBV5-1 and J is TRBJ1-2; TRBD1 aligns across 7 bases. The CDR3 contains 14 residues. The germline CDR1 and CDR2 sequences are SGHRS and YFSETQ. With V trimmed by 0 bases and J by 8 bases, 7 bases remained unmatched. CDR3 protein: CASSLDDMGQGYTF. For the CDR3, the DNA is TGCGCCAGCAGCTTGGACGACATGGGACAGGGCTACACCTTC.

The rearrangement links TRBV29-1 to TRBJ1-2; 9 bases line up with TRBD1. Looked up from germline, CDR1 is SQVTM and CDR2 is ANQGSEA. V lost 2 bases and J lost 10; bases outside the gene matches: 8. The CDR3 covers 13 residues. The CDR3 loop is CSVESRGTGFYTF. The DNA for the CDR3 is TGCAGCGTTGAATCTAGGGGGACAGGGTTCTACACCTTC.

This chain links TRBV20-1 with TRBJ2-7; D call uncertain. Germline V gene sequence: CDR1 DFQATT, CDR2 SNEGSKA (reference sequence). V shed 3 bases and J shed 2 bases, with 5 bases lying between them. The CDR3 is made up of 11 amino acids. CDR3 sequence reads: CSARATYEQYF. The CDR3 coding sequence is TGCAGTGCTAGGGCGACCTACGAGCAGTACTTC.

The V and J genes are TRBV27 and TRBJ1-5; D is uncertain. CDR1 and CDR2 from the germline V gene are MNHEY and SMNVEV (reference sequence). The CDR3 is made up of 14 amino acids. The V and J ends lost 7 bases and 6 bases respectively, with 16 bases between them. The CDR3: CASKREFGSQPQHF. CDR3 coding DNA: TGTGCCAGCAAGCGAGAATTCGGGTCTCAGCCCCAGCATTTT.

The CDR3, as DNA: TGTGCCATCAGTGACCGGCGGACAGGGGAAGGGTCACCCCTCCACTTT. Translation gives CAISDRRTGEGSPLHF. The chain combines TRBV10-3 with TRBJ1-6, with TRBD1 identical over 9 bases. Trimming cost V 3 bases and J 10 bases; bases outside gene matches: 10. Germline lookup yields CDR1 ENHRY and CDR2 SYGVKD. This CDR3 is built from 16 residues.

A single count supports this clonotype. The chain recombines TRBV30 with TRBJ2-5; D remains ambiguous. The CDR3 contains 16 residues. The germline CDR1 and CDR2 sequences are GTSNPN and SVGIG (reference sequence). V dropped 0 bases and J dropped 1 base, with 15 bases sitting between them. The chain's CDR3 is CAWSVVGALLQETQYF. The DNA for the CDR3 is TGTGCCTGGAGTGTAGTGGGCGCCCTCCTCCAAGAGACCCAGTACTTC.

V and J are TRBV9 and TRBJ2-5, with D possibly matching TRBD2 (6 bases). The germline V gene encodes CDR1 SGDLS and CDR2 YYNGEE. The CDR3 spans 14 residues. The V gene lost 0 bases and the J gene lost 0 bases, with 6 bases spanning the gap. The CDR3 nucleotides read TGTGCCAGCAGCGTAGGGACTAACCAAGAGACCCAGTACTTC. Translation gives CASSVGTNQETQYF.

The rearrangement joins TRBV2 to TRBJ1-6; 7 positions match TRBD1. The V gene's germline CDR1 is SNHLY and CDR2 FYNNEI. The CDR3 runs to 14 residues. V trimming: 8 bases; J trimming: 10 bases; junction bases outside the gene matches: 11. CDR3: CASLRDREGSPLHF. DNA of the CDR3: TGTGCCAGCTTAAGAGACAGGGAAGGCTCACCCCTCCACTTT.